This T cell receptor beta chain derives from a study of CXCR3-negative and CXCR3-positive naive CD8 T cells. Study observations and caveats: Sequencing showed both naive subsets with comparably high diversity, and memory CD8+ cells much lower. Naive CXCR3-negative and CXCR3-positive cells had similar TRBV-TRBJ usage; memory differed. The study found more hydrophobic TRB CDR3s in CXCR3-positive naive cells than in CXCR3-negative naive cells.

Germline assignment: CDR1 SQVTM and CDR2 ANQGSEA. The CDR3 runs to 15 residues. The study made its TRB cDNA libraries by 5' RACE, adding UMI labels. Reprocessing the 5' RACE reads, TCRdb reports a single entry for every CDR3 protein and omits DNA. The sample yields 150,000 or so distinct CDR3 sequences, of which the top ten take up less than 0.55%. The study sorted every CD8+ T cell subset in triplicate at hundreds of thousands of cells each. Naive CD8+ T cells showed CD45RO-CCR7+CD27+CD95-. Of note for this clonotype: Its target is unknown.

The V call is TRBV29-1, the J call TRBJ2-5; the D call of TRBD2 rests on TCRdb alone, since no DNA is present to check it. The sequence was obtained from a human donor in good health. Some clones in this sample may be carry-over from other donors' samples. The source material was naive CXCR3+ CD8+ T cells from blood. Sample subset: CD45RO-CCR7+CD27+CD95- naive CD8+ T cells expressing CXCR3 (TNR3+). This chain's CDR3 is CSVDGVLAGEETQYF.